The 32 T cell receptor beta chains below come from one sample, sequenced in a study of CD8 T cells in ankylosing spondylitis. A single record per CDR3 protein comes from TCRdb applying MiXCR to the 5' RACE reads. The table includes approximately 140,000 distinct CDR3 sequences, more than 40% detected once. Material for sequencing was synovial fluid, either unsorted or a sorted T cell fraction (not recorded which). The receptors here all came from a male donor with ankylosing spondylitis.

The chain is built from TRBV13 and TRBJ2-1, with D possibly TRBD1 on 6 matching bases. CDR3 size: 15 residues. From germline, CDR1 is PRHDT and CDR2 FYEKMQ (reference sequence). Trimming pared 5 bases from V and 4 bases from J, leaving 15 bases between. The CDR3 region has the DNA TGTGCCAGCAGCCCGAGGTGGCAGGGGTACAATGAGCAGTTCTTC. This sequence encodes CASSPRWQGYNEQFF.

V and J are TRBV20-1 and TRBJ1-5; weak D call: TRBD1 (5 bases). This CDR3 region has 13 residues. V lost 0 bases and J 6 bases, leaving 9 bases between the germline ends. CDR1 is DFQATT, CDR2 SNEGSKA, per germline (reference sequence). The CDR3 DNA reads as TGCAGTGCTAGAGAATGGGGGACTCAGCCCCAGCATTTT. Protein: CSAREWGTQPQHF.

This clonotype was recorded once. The chain uses TRBV7-9 and TRBJ1-2; possible D gene TRBD1, 6 bases. Trimming stripped 6 bases from V and 4 bases from J, with 12 bases between. There are 13 residues in the CDR3. Germline V gene data show CDR1 as SEHNR and CDR2 as FQNEAQ (reference sequence). In DNA form, the CDR3 reads TGTGCCAGCAGGGAGGACAGCTCCTATGGCTACACCTTC. Translating it yields CASREDSSYGYTF.

V and J are TRBV6-1 and TRBJ2-7; D is uncertain. V dropped 5 bases and J dropped 6 bases, with 17 bases sitting between them. This CDR3 spans 14 amino acids. Germline assignment: CDR1 MNHNS and CDR2 SASEGT. The CDR3 reads CASSPIAHDGEQYF. In nucleotides, the CDR3 is TGTGCCAGCAGTCCTATAGCCCATGACGGCGAGCAGTACTTC.

This clonotype was seen once. The chain combines TRBV10-3 with TRBJ2-5; D gene uncertain. Trimming cost V 6 bases and J 2 bases, with 10 bases left between them. The CDR3 consists of 13 residues. Germline values: CDR1 ENHRY, CDR2 SYGVKD. Here the CDR3 reads CAIRPDGQETQYF. CDR3 bases: TGTGCCATCAGACCGGACGGTCAAGAGACCCAGTACTTC.

This clonotype was detected only a few times. This rearrangement joins TRBV12-3 or TRBV12-4 to TRBJ2-7, with TRBD1 matching over 9 bases. CDR3 length equals 13 residues. J was trimmed by 5 bases and V by 4 bases; bases with no gene match: 3. This chain's CDR3 is CASSSQGADEQYF. The CDR3 bases are TGTGCCAGCAGTTCACAGGGGGCTGACGAGCAGTACTTC.

V gene TRBV7-7 combines with J gene TRBJ2-7, with 9 bases identical to TRBD1. Germline CDR1 SSHAT, CDR2 FNYEAQ (reference sequence). J lost 3 bases, V lost 1 base, and 4 bases had no gene match. The CDR3 consists of 15 residues. The CDR3 reads CASSLGLGQGYEQYF. The CDR3 DNA is TGTGCCAGCAGCTTAGGCCTGGGACAGGGCTACGAGCAGTACTTC.

The genes are TRBV7-3 and TRBJ2-1; maybe TRBD2 (7 bases). Trimming took 1 base from V and 5 from J, leaving 18 bases between them. From germline, CDR1 is SGHTA and CDR2 FQGTGA. The CDR3 sequence is 17 residues long. The CDR3 DNA reads TGTGCCAGCAGCTTAAACGCGAGGGGGGGGCCCCACAATGAGCAGTTCTTC. Protein: CASSLNARGGPHNEQFF.

This clonotype was counted a few times. The rearrangement joins TRBV10-3 to TRBJ2-1; the D gene is possibly TRBD2 (5 bases). The germline gives CDR1 ENHRY, CDR2 SYGVKD. The CDR3 totals 16 residues. The V gene lost 0 bases and the J gene lost 0 bases, with 9 bases spanning the gap. The CDR3 coding sequence is TGTGCCATCAGTGAGTCGGGGAGCGGCTCCTACAATGAGCAGTTCTTC. Protein: CAISESGSGSYNEQFF.

This clonotype came up many times. The chain is built from TRBV6-4 and TRBJ2-2, with 10 bases aligning to TRBD2. This CDR3 is built from 16 residues. Germline V CDR1 and CDR2: MRHNA, SNTAGT. Germline trimming cut 2 bases from V and 3 bases from J; bases unmatched to any gene: 3. The CDR3 DNA sequence: TGTGCCAGCAGTGACACCAGCGGGGGGGACACCGGGGAGCTGTTTTTT. Protein sequence: CASSDTSGGDTGELFF.

This clonotype was detected a few times. This chain uses TRBV28 with TRBJ2-5, with D tentatively TRBD1 (6 bases). V lost 8 bases to trimming and J lost 6 bases, with 16 bases between them. This CDR3 region has 13 residues. The germline V gene has CDR1 MDHEN and CDR2 SYDVKM. Here the CDR3 DNA reads TGTGCCAGCGGGTGGGCAGGGGTCCAGACCCAGTACTTC. As protein: CASGWAGVQTQYF.

The chain links TRBV6-6 to TRBJ1-1; D uncertain. There are 11 residues in the CDR3. Germline V gene sequence: CDR1 MNHNY, CDR2 SVGAGI (reference sequence). Trimming pared 8 bases from V and 6 bases from J, leaving 10 bases between. The CDR3 reads CASVGEPEAFF. CDR3 coding DNA: TGTGCCAGCGTCGGTGAACCTGAAGCTTTCTTT.

The CDR3 protein is CSAGGTSGSNEQFF. The DNA for the CDR3 is TGCAGTGCTGGAGGGACTAGCGGGAGCAATGAGCAGTTCTTC. The V call is TRBV20-1, the J call TRBJ2-1, with 14 bases fitting TRBD2. Germline CDR1 reads DFQATT; CDR2 reads SNEGSKA (reference sequence). The CDR3 runs 14 residues. V lost 5 bases, J lost 6 bases, and 3 bases stayed unmatched.

The CDR3 sequence: CASSLYLSGSPLHF. The CDR3 nucleotides read TGTGCCAGCAGTTTATACCTTTCCGGCTCACCCCTCCACTTT. The rearrangement uses TRBV27 and TRBJ1-6; no definite D call. Trimming took 1 base from V and 10 from J, leaving 11 bases between them. CDR3 length: 14 residues. The germline V gene has CDR1 MNHEY and CDR2 SMNVEV (reference sequence).

The rearrangement joins TRBV4-1 to TRBJ1-5; D gene uncertain. V lost 1 base and J lost 3, with 13 bases in between. Germline values: CDR1 MGHRA, CDR2 YSYEKL. The CDR3 extends over 16 amino acids. CDR3 amino acids: CASSQVWVPYNQPQHF. CDR3 in DNA: TGCGCCAGCAGCCAAGTTTGGGTCCCGTACAATCAGCCCCAGCATTTT.

This chain joins TRBV11-2 and TRBJ1-3, with 7 positions matching TRBD1. The CDR3 is 16 residues long. V was clipped by 5 bases and J by 0 bases; unmatched bases: 7. Germline V gene data show CDR1 as SGHAT and CDR2 as FQNNGV. The CDR3 DNA sequence: TGTGCCAGCAGCCCGGGACAGACTCTCTCTGGAAACACCATATATTTT. Protein sequence: CASSPGQTLSGNTIYF.

A few counts support this clonotype. This chain connects TRBV2 to TRBJ2-5, with D uncertain. The CDR3 spans 10 residues. Germline V gene lookup returns CDR1 SNHLY and CDR2 FYNNEI. The V and J ends lost 6 bases and 3 bases respectively, with 2 bases between them. CDR3: CASRKETQYF. For the CDR3, the DNA is TGTGCCAGCAGAAAAGAGACCCAGTACTTC.

This clonotype occurred a few times. The chain employs TRBV19 and TRBJ1-5; 8 bases are a match to TRBD1. The CDR3 length is 15 residues. V lost 6 bases to trimming and J lost 1 base; unmatched junction nucleotides: 5. From germline, CDR1 is LNHDA and CDR2 SQIVND (reference sequence). CDR3 protein: CASSTQGGSNQPQHF. The CDR3 DNA sequence: TGTGCCAGTAGCACACAGGGGGGCAGCAATCAGCCCCAGCATTTT.

This chain links TRBV6-5 with TRBJ1-5; D possibly corresponds to TRBD1 (5 bases). The CDR3 runs 14 residues. Per the germline V gene, CDR1 is MNHEY and CDR2 is SVGAGI. Trimming pared 4 bases from V and 5 bases from J, leaving 12 bases between. The CDR3 DNA is TGTGCCAGCAGTTTTTGGGGCGCGGATCAGCCCCAGCATTTT. Translating it yields CASSFWGADQPQHF.

This clonotype was picked up one time. CDR3 residues: CASSQVGFTQYF. CDR3 nucleotides: TGTGCCAGCAGCCAAGTAGGGTTTACCCAGTACTTC. This chain joins TRBV7-9 and TRBJ2-5; the D is unclear. Germline V gives CDR1 SEHNR, CDR2 FQNEAQ (reference sequence). This CDR3 comprises 12 residues. V was pared by 5 bases and J by 8 bases, with 12 bases between.

This clonotype was counted between two and nine times. CDR3 nucleotides: TGCAGTGCTTTAGGGAGTAGCGGATACCTCAGCACAGATACGCAGTATTTT. It is translated as CSALGSSGYLSTDTQYF. The chain has TRBV20-1 and TRBJ2-3, with D possibly TRBD2 on 6 matching bases. This CDR3 contains 17 residues. V shed 5 bases and J shed 0 bases, with 21 bases lying between them. Germline CDR1 reads DFQATT; CDR2 reads SNEGSKA (reference sequence).

V and J are TRBV6-4 and TRBJ2-3, with 10 bases that match TRBD2. The CDR3 covers 15 residues. J gave up 3 bases and V 6 bases, and 6 bases lay outside the gene matches. Germline V gene data show CDR1 as MRHNA and CDR2 as SNTAGT. CDR3: CASSAGTSETDTQYF. The CDR3, as DNA: TGTGCCAGCAGCGCCGGGACTAGCGAAACAGATACGCAGTATTTT.

The J gene is TRBJ2-7, the V gene TRBV29-1; the match to TRBD2 covers 11 bases. The ends lost 6 bases at V and 3 bases at J; junction bases unmatched: 13. There are 16 residues in the CDR3. The V gene's germline CDR1 is SQVTM and CDR2 ANQGSEA. CDR3 amino acids: CSVLAASGRKYYEQYF. The CDR3 DNA reads as TGCAGCGTGCTGGCGGCTAGCGGGAGGAAATACTACGAGCAGTACTTC.

The chain recombines TRBV29-1 with TRBJ2-7; a weak D match, TRBD1 (5 bases). Germline assignment: CDR1 SQVTM and CDR2 ANQGSEA. V lost 4 bases, J lost 4 bases, and 20 bases lay in between. This CDR3 has 15 residues. CDR3 sequence: CSVGGETDIRYEQYF. The CDR3 DNA sequence: TGCAGCGTTGGAGGTGAAACGGACATCAGGTACGAGCAGTACTTC.

The chain uses TRBV5-4 and TRBJ2-3; D uncertain. Trimming cost V 4 bases and J 7 bases, with 16 bases left between them. The V gene's germline CDR1 is SGHNT and CDR2 YYREEE (reference sequence). This CDR3 comprises 14 residues. Written as DNA, the CDR3 is TGTGCCAGCAGCGCCTGGGAAGCGCCCTATACGCAGTATTTT. The encoded protein is CASSAWEAPYTQYF. Supplemented by reference TRBV5-4 and TRBJ2-3, the full variable domain reads ETGVTQSPTHLIKTRGQQVTLRCSSQSGHNTVSWYQQALGQGPQFIFQYYREEENGRGNFPPRFSGLQFPNYSSELNVNALELDDSALYLCASSAWEAPYTQYFGPGTRLTVL.

The chain recombines TRBV27 with TRBJ1-2, with D unresolved. Per germline, CDR1 MNHEY and CDR2 SMNVEV (reference sequence). V shed 7 bases and J shed 0 bases, with 9 bases lying between them. The length of the CDR3 is 13 residues. CDR3 amino acids: CASTLNPNYGYTF. CDR3 nucleotide sequence: TGTGCCAGCACCCTGAACCCTAACTATGGCTACACCTTC.

The J gene is TRBJ2-1, the V gene TRBV20-1; 9 bases align to TRBD2. With V trimmed by 3 bases and J by 7 bases, 13 bases remained unmatched. The CDR3 covers 16 residues. The germline V gene encodes CDR1 DFQATT and CDR2 SNEGSKA (reference sequence). The CDR3 sequence is CSARGAGGRTGNEQFF. As DNA, the CDR3 is TGCAGTGCTAGGGGAGCGGGAGGTCGAACGGGGAATGAGCAGTTCTTC.

This chain uses TRBV30 with TRBJ1-2, with 7 nucleotides matching TRBD1. With 4 bases clipped from V and 4 bases from J, the junction kept 0 bases outside the gene matches. Looked up from germline, CDR1 is GTSNPN and CDR2 is SVGIG (reference sequence). This CDR3 contains 11 residues. This CDR3 is CAWNRGYGYTF. In DNA form, the CDR3 reads TGTGCCTGGAACAGGGGCTATGGCTACACCTTC.

The chain uses TRBV20-1 and TRBJ2-2; TRBD2 aligns across 10 bases. The CDR3 contains 15 residues. CDR1 and CDR2 (germline): DFQATT, SNEGSKA (reference sequence). V lost 4 bases, J lost 3 bases, and 5 bases stayed unmatched. In DNA, the CDR3 is TGCAGTGCTAAGGCCGGGACTAGCGACACCGGGGAGCTGTTTTTT. Protein: CSAKAGTSDTGELFF.

This clonotype was found a few times. The chain employs TRBV29-1 and TRBJ1-1; D gene unclear. Per the germline V gene, CDR1 is SQVTM and CDR2 is ANQGSEA. V dropped 4 bases and J dropped 6 bases, with 6 bases sitting between them. The length of the CDR3 is 10 residues. CDR3 residues: CSVGGSEAFF. As DNA, the CDR3 is TGCAGCGTTGGAGGGTCTGAAGCTTTCTTT.

The rearrangement uses TRBV2 and TRBJ2-7, with TRBD1 identical over 9 bases. This CDR3 comprises 16 residues. V dropped 4 bases and J dropped 2; count of bases not matched to a gene: 9. CDR1 and CDR2 (germline): SNHLY, FYNNEI. CDR3 region: CASSGGSRTGAYEQYF. CDR3 sequence (DNA): TGTGCCAGCAGTGGAGGGTCACGGACAGGGGCCTACGAGCAGTACTTC.

The chain has TRBV20-1 and TRBJ1-2; unclear D gene. This CDR3 has 14 residues. CDR1 DFQATT and CDR2 SNEGSKA come from the germline V gene (reference sequence). Trimming removed 0 bases at V and 3 bases at J, with 11 bases between. The CDR3 DNA follows: TGCAGTGCTAGAGATCAGCGCATTTACTATGGCTACACCTTC. This translates into CSARDQRIYYGYTF.